This passage covers 24 T cell receptor beta chains from one sample sequenced in a study of blood T cell repertoires in COVID-19. Profiled with immunoSEQ multiplex PCR; TCRdb holds only in-frame clones, not every one. The sample has roughly 250,000 clones, 75% to 95% seen once. Sequencing input: PBMCs or T cells enriched from blood (not recorded which). These receptors were taken from a woman under 30 who had recovered from COVID-19.

The chain recombines TRBV9 with TRBJ1-3, with D perhaps TRBD1 (6 bases). The V end was cut by 0 bases, the J end by 2 bases, with 12 bases between. The length of the CDR3 is 16 residues. The germline V gene encodes CDR1 SGDLS and CDR2 YYNGEE. For the CDR3, the DNA is TGTGCCAGCAGCGTAGAGGGCAGGGGAGCTGGAAACACCATATATTTT. Amino acids: CASSVEGRGAGNTIYF.

The chain recombines TRBV6-6 with TRBJ2-3; 8 bases map to TRBD2. Trimming took 7 bases from V and 2 from J; bases not matched to a gene: 5. The CDR3 runs to 14 residues. Germline loops: CDR1 MNHNY, CDR2 SVGAGI (reference sequence). The CDR3 is CASKPGGTTDTQYF. For the CDR3, the DNA is TGTGCCAGCAAACCGGGAGGGACCACAGATACGCAGTATTTT.

This clone has a single count. This sequence joins TRBV3-1 (or the pseudogene TRBV3-2) and TRBJ1-2, with 7 positions matching TRBD1. The CDR3 loop spans 16 amino acids. Trimming took 4 bases from V and 2 from J; bases not matched to a gene: 10. The germline gives CDR1 LGHDT, CDR2 YNNKEL (reference sequence). The CDR3 DNA follows: TGTGCCAGCAGCCCGTTGGGACAGTTGAACAACTATGGCTACACCTTC. Its translation: CASSPLGQLNNYGYTF.

The chain combines TRBV5-1 with TRBJ2-5, with D tentatively TRBD1 (6 bases). The germline CDR1 and CDR2 sequences are SGHRS and YFSETQ. Trimming cost V 4 bases and J 3 bases, with 16 bases left between them. The CDR3 consists of 15 residues. The CDR3 nucleotides are TGCGCCAGCAGCCCATCAATCGGGACAAAAGAGACCCAGTACTTC. Encoded protein: CASSPSIGTKETQYF.

V and J are TRBV24-1 and TRBJ2-5; TRBD1 matches 8 bases. From germline, CDR1 is KGHDR and CDR2 SFDVKD. The CDR3 runs to 15 residues. Trimming took 1 base from V and 2 from J; bases not matched to a gene: 2. CDR3 residues: CATSDFRGRQETQYF. The CDR3 DNA reads TGTGCCACCAGTGATTTCAGGGGGCGGCAAGAGACCCAGTACTTC.

The chain links TRBV2 to TRBJ2-2, with a weak D call TRBD2 (5 bases). The CDR3 spans 17 residues. Per the germline V gene, CDR1 is SNHLY and CDR2 is FYNNEI. V lost 6 bases and J lost 3, with 20 bases in between. This CDR3 reads CASSPSLLAFDTGELFF. CDR3 DNA sequence: TGTGCCAGCAGCCCTTCCCTCTTAGCGTTTGACACCGGGGAGCTGTTTTTT.

The chain couples TRBV10-3 to TRBJ2-7; perhaps TRBD2 as D (7 bases). The CDR3 length is 13 residues. Germline loops: CDR1 ENHRY, CDR2 SYGVKD. V shed 11 bases and J shed 2 bases, with 16 bases lying between them. CDR3 in DNA: TGTGCCGGCGGCACGGGGGGCCCCTACGAGCAGTACTTC. Its translation is CAGGTGGPYEQYF.

The chain joins TRBV15 to TRBJ1-5, with TRBD1 as a possible D gene (6 bases). V lost 8 bases to trimming and J lost 1 base, with 6 bases between them. Per germline, CDR1 LNHNV and CDR2 YYDKDF (reference sequence). The CDR3 loop spans 12 amino acids. CDR3 in amino acids: CATGGSNQPQHF. The CDR3 DNA sequence: TGTGCCACCGGGGGCAGCAATCAGCCCCAGCATTTT.

The chain joins TRBV27 to TRBJ2-3, with TRBD1 matching 10 bases. The length of the CDR3 is 15 residues. With V trimmed by 3 bases and J by 2 bases, 2 bases remained unmatched. Germline V gene lookup returns CDR1 MNHEY and CDR2 SMNVEV (reference sequence). The CDR3 bases are TGTGCCAGCAGTTTGGGACAGGGGTTCACAGATACGCAGTATTTT. Translated, it gives CASSLGQGFTDTQYF.

The chain has TRBV2 and TRBJ1-1; 7 bases are a match to TRBD1. Germline V gives CDR1 SNHLY, CDR2 FYNNEI. The CDR3 covers 15 residues. Losses at the gene ends were 6 bases for V and 4 bases for J; bases not matched to a gene: 11. CDR3 coding DNA: TGTGCCAGCAGGGCAGGGGGTGGATTGGGCACTGAAGCTTTCTTT. The encoded protein is CASRAGGGLGTEAFF.

This clone was observed a few times. V and J are TRBV19 and TRBJ1-2; TRBD1 might be the D (5 bases). The germline V gene encodes CDR1 LNHDA and CDR2 SQIVND (reference sequence). The CDR3 length is 15 residues. The ends were cut back, 2 bases at V and 4 bases at J, with 14 bases in the middle. The CDR3 loop reads CASSISRGSSYGYTF. The CDR3 DNA follows: TGTGCCAGTAGTATATCTAGGGGATCCAGCTATGGCTACACCTTC.

CDR3 sequence: CASSIDLNTEAFF. The CDR3 DNA reads TGTGCCAGCAGCATAGATTTGAACACTGAAGCTTTCTTT. V usage is TRBV28 and J usage is TRBJ1-1; no definite D call. Per the germline V gene, CDR1 is MDHEN and CDR2 is SYDVKM. CDR3 length: 13 amino acids. Trimming shortened V by 6 bases and J by 0 bases, and 8 bases separated the two germline ends.

In regard to this clone: The germline gene is not matched at one end of the junction; a read error may be the cause. The CDR3 DNA sequence: TGTGCTAGCAGCTTGGATCCCGGGGTCCAGCATTTT. This sequence encodes CASSLDPGVQHF. This chain uses TRBV7-7 with TRBJ1-5, with D unresolved. The CDR3 loop spans 12 amino acids. Germline V gene sequence: CDR1 SSHAT, CDR2 FNYEAQ (reference sequence).

The rearrangement links TRBV7-6 to TRBJ1-6; D possibly corresponds to TRBD1 (5 bases). Germline CDR1 reads SGHVS; CDR2 reads FNYEAQ. This CDR3 comprises 15 residues. Trimming took off 1 base at V and 9 bases at J, with 13 bases between the two ends. CDR3 region: CASSLEFGGGSPLHF. The CDR3 DNA reads as TGTGCCAGCAGCTTAGAGTTTGGGGGGGGTTCACCCCTCCACTTT.

The chain employs TRBV28 and TRBJ2-1, with TRBD1 as a possible D gene (5 bases). The CDR3 is made up of 12 amino acids. The germline V gene encodes CDR1 MDHEN and CDR2 SYDVKM. V gave up 6 bases and J gave up 9 bases, with 12 bases separating them. The CDR3 reads CASSSRALEQFF. CDR3 sequence (DNA): TGTGCCAGCAGCTCCAGGGCGCTTGAGCAGTTCTTC.

The rearrangement joins TRBV24-1 to TRBJ1-5; TRBD1 matches at 7 bases. The CDR3 extends over 15 amino acids. V was clipped by 4 bases and J by 2 bases; unmatched bases: 4. Germline CDR1 is KGHDR and CDR2 is SFDVKD. The CDR3 loop is CATSDSGQGNQPQHF. CDR3 nucleotide sequence: TGTGCCACCAGTGACTCCGGACAGGGCAATCAGCCCCAGCATTTT.

This clone turned up a few times. The V gene is TRBV5-5, the J gene TRBJ1-2; 8 nucleotides line up with TRBD1. V was pared by 0 bases and J by 8 bases, with 6 bases of the junction left unmatched. Per germline, CDR1 SGHKS and CDR2 YYEKEE (reference sequence). The length of the CDR3 is 14 residues. This CDR3 reads CASSLDQGARGYTF. The CDR3 DNA reads TGTGCCAGCAGCTTGGATCAGGGGGCGCGAGGCTACACCTTC.

The chain combines TRBV29-1 with TRBJ2-1; a possible D gene is TRBD2 (5 bases). The V and J ends lost 7 bases and 6 bases respectively, with 19 bases between them. Germline values: CDR1 SQVTM, CDR2 ANQGSEA. The CDR3 has 14 residues. The CDR3 reads CSAPRAGSTNEQFF. CDR3 DNA sequence: TGCAGCGCACCTAGGGCGGGCTCCACCAATGAGCAGTTCTTC.

J is TRBJ1-1 and V is TRBV7-9; 9 bases match TRBD1. The ends lost 5 bases at V and 3 bases at J; junction bases unmatched: 7. Germline CDR1 and CDR2: SEHNR and FQNEAQ (reference sequence). The CDR3 consists of 15 residues. The CDR3 DNA reads as TGTGCCAGCAGCGATAGCGACAGGGGGGACACTGAAGCTTTCTTT. Its translation: CASSDSDRGDTEAFF.

For this clone: The identical CDR3 is also encoded by other nucleotide sequences in the sample. This sequence joins TRBV9 and TRBJ2-3; 9 nucleotides align to TRBD2. CDR1 is SGDLS, CDR2 YYNGEE, per germline. The junction had 2 bases not matched to a gene; V was cut back by 3 bases and J by 0 bases. The CDR3 runs to 15 residues. CDR3 loop: CASSATSGSTDTQYF. In DNA form, the CDR3 reads TGTGCCAGCAGCGCTACTAGCGGGAGCACAGATACGCAGTATTTT. Drawing the rest from reference TRBV9 and TRBJ2-3, the complete variable domain is DSGVTQTPKHLITATGQRVTLRCSPRSGDLSVYWYQQSLDQGLQFLIQYYNGEERAKGNILERFSAQQFPDLHSELNLSSLELGDSALYFCASSATSGSTDTQYFGPGTRLTVL.

The V call is TRBV11-2, the J call TRBJ2-4; 11 bases fit TRBD2. Unmatched junction bases numbered 4, after V lost 0 bases and J lost 0 bases. The CDR3 runs to 18 residues. Germline V gene sequence: CDR1 SGHAT, CDR2 FQNNGV. CDR3 sequence: CASSLDPGLAGAKNIQYF. CDR3 DNA: TGTGCCAGCAGCTTAGATCCCGGACTAGCGGGAGCCAAAAACATTCAGTACTTC.

The chain combines TRBV19 with TRBJ1-1; D is unresolved. Germline V gives CDR1 LNHDA, CDR2 SQIVND (reference sequence). The CDR3 totals 12 residues. The CDR3 DNA sequence: TGTGTTACGGGGAGCGGAGAAGGTGAAGCTTTCTTT. Amino acid sequence: CVTGSGEGEAFF. The full variable domain, rest sourced from reference TRBV19 and TRBJ1-1, is DGGITQSPKYLFRKEGQNVTLSCEQNLNHDAMYWYRQDPGQGLRLIYYSQIVNDFQKGDIAEGYSVSREKKESFPLTVTSAQKNPTAFYLCVTGSGEGEAFFGQGTRLTVV.

V usage is TRBV6-7 and J usage is TRBJ1-4, with 9 bases aligning to TRBD1. TRBV6-7 is known as an ORF, though its function is uncertain. Trimming took 3 bases from V and 7 from J; bases not matched to a gene: 6. The CDR3 is 15 residues long. The CDR3 here is CASSYRTGVGEKLFF. CDR3 coding DNA: TGTGCCAGCAGTTATAGGACAGGGGTGGGTGAAAAACTGTTTTTT.

This clone has only one observation. The junction departs from germline at one end; a sequencing error may be responsible. The chain uses TRBV6-2 or TRBV6-3 and TRBJ1-2; D unresolved. CDR1 and CDR2 (germline): MNHEY, SVGEGT. The CDR3 consists of 11 residues. The CDR3 DNA follows: TGTGCCAGCAGTTACAAAGGGAGGCCTTCCTTC. It specifies CASSYKGRPSF.